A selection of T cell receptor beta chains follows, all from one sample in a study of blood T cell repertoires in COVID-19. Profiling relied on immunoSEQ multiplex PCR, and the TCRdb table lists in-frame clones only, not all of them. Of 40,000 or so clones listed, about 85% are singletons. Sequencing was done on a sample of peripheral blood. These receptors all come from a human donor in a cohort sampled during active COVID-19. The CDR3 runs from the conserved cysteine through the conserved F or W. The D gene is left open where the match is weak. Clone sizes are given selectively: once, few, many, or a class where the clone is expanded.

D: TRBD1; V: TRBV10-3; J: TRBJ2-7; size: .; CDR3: CAISAGTGHEQYF; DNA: TGTGCCATCAGCGCCGGGACAGGGCACGAGCAGTACTTC
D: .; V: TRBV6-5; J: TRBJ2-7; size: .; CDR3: CASSYSSRGAYEQYF; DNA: TGTGCCAGCAGTTACTCGTCCAGGGGGGCCTACGAGCAGTACTTC
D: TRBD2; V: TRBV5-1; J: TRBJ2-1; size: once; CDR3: CASSFSGETYNEQFF; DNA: TGCGCCAGCAGCTTCAGCGGGGAGACCTACAATGAGCAGTTCTTC
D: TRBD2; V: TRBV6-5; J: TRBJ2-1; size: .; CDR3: CASSFHREGEQFF; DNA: TGTGCCAGCAGTTTCCACCGGGAGGGTGAGCAGTTCTTC
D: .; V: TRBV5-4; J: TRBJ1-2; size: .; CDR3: CASSLAWGVAGYGYTF; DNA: TGTGCCAGCAGCTTGGCCTGGGGAGTAGCTGGCTATGGCTACACCTTC
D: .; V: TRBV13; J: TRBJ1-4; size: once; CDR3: CASSLAGVVNEKLFF; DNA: TGTGCCAGCAGCTTAGCAGGGGTGGTTAATGAAAAACTGTTTTTT
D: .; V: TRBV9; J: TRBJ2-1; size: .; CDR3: CASSVEGQSYNEQFF; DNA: TGTGCCAGCAGCGTAGAGGGGCAGTCCTACAATGAGCAGTTCTTC
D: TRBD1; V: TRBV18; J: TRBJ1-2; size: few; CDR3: CASSPGTDRWGYTF; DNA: TGTGCCAGCTCACCCGGGACAGACCGTTGGGGCTACACCTTC
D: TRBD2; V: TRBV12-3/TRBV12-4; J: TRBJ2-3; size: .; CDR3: CASSFGGTDTQYF; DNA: TGTGCCAGCAGTTTCGGGGGGACCGATACGCAGTATTTT
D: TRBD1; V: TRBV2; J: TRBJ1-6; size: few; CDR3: CASRSGQGLDNSPLHF; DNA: TGTGCCAGCAGGTCCGGACAGGGCTTGGATAATTCACCCCTCCACTTT
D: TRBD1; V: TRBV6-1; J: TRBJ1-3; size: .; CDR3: CASSERQGRFGNTIYF; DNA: TGTGCCAGCAGTGAAAGACAGGGGAGATTTGGAAACACCATATATTTT
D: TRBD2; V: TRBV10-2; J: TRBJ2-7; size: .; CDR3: CATGDYTHEQYF; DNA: TGCGCCACCGGGGACTATACCCACGAGCAGTACTTC
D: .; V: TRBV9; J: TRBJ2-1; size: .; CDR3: CASSVSTGSQSGGLFF; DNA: TGTGCCAGCAGCGTTTCGACAGGGTCACAGTCGGGGGGGCTGTTCTTC
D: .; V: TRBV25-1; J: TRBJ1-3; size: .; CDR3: CASSPSGVGNTIYF; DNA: TGTGCCAGCAGTCCTTCAGGGGTTGGAAACACCATATATTTT
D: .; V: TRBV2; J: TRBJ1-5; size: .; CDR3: CASSEVLNQPQHF; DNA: TGTGCCAGCAGTGAAGTACTCAATCAGCCCCAGCATTTT
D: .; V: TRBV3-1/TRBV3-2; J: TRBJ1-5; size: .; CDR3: CASSHQVSNQPQHF; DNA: TGTGCCAGCAGCCATCAGGTTAGCAATCAGCCCCAGCATTTT
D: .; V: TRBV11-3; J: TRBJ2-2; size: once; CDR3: CASSSDSAGELFF; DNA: TGTGCCAGCAGCTCCGACAGTGCCGGGGAGCTGTTTTTT
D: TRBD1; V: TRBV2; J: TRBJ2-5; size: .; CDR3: CASSEEKGQVGETQYF; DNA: TGTGCCAGCAGTGAAGAAAAGGGACAGGTGGGGGAGACCCAGTACTTC
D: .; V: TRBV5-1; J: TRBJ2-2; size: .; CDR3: CASSLTANTGELFF; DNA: TGCGCCAGCAGCTTGACTGCAAACACCGGGGAGCTGTTTTTT
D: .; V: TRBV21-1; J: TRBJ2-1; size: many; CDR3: CASNRQGAGKEQFF; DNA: TGTGCCAGCAACCGACAGGGGGCGGGTAAGGAGCAGTTCTTC
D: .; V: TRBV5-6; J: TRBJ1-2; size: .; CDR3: CASSLTQAYGYTF; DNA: TGTGCCAGCAGCCTAACTCAGGCCTATGGCTACACCTTC
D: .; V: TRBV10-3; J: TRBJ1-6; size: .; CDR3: CAISEITGSPLHF; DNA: TGTGCCATCAGCGAAATTACAGGGTCACCCCTCCACTTT
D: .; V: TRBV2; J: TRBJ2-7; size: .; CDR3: CASRGLAYEQYF; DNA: TGTGCCAGCCGAGGGTTAGCTTACGAGCAGTACTTC
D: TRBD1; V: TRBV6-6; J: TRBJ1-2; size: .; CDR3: CASSTWDREKHGYTF; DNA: TGTGCCAGCAGTACCTGGGACAGGGAAAAGCATGGCTACACCTTC